This TCR beta chain was captured by sequencing in a study of regulatory T cells in long-lasting Graves disease. CDR1 is SNHLY and CDR2 is FYNNEI in the germline V gene. The CDR3 has 13 residues. The V end was cut by 4 bases, the J end by 3 bases, with 10 bases between. Described time point: newly diagnosed GD, antithyroid drugs for less than 3 months. The TCR library was made from RNA extracted from PBMCs. Sequencing libraries for TCR beta were prepared with iRepertoire HTBI primers and Arm-PCR of CDR3 regions. TCRdb ran MiXCR on the multiplex PCR reads and lists one entry per CDR3 protein. The table includes 550,000 to 600,000 distinct CDR3 sequences, about 16% detected once. This clonotype was counted between two and nine times. Another study also made use of these data, one on T cells in Graves' hyperthyroidism and ophthalmopathy. That publication notes: The hyperthyroidism was newly diagnosed and had lasted under 2 months; the patients were aged 18 to 65. Expanded thyroid clonotypes (above 0.001) were mostly also found in blood.

This sequence was found in a man younger than 35 with Graves disease. This chain links TRBV2 with TRBJ2-7, with D hard to call. The specimen was peripheral blood mononuclear cells (PBMCs), collected at new diagnosis, from a patient treated with antithyroid drugs. This CDR3 reads CASSATPYYEQYF. For the CDR3, the DNA is TGTGCCAGCAGTGCGACTCCTTACTACGAGCAGTACTTC.